One sample yielded the 23 T cell receptor beta chains listed below, sequenced in a study of blood T cells in healthy people across ages. Combining a sample-barcoded 5' primer with a J-beta primer mix, a second PCR ran for roughly 7 to 12 cycles. MiXCR, run by TCRdb on the 5' RACE reads, gives a single entry per CDR3 protein. The repertoire holds 1.5 million to 2 million distinct CDR3 sequences, with almost 35% as singletons. The sample taken for sequencing was blood. These receptors were collected from a woman aged 30 to 39 in good health.

This clonotype was picked up many times. The chain links TRBV27 to TRBJ2-1, with D perhaps matching TRBD1 or TRBD2 (5 bases each). Germline loops: CDR1 MNHEY, CDR2 SMNVEV (reference sequence). The CDR3 is 15 amino acids. The V and J ends lost 5 bases and 0 bases respectively, with 11 bases between them. CDR3 sequence: CASSDGTSSYNEQFF. The CDR3 region has the DNA TGTGCCAGCAGTGACGGGACCAGCTCCTACAATGAGCAGTTCTTC.

CDR3 sequence (DNA): TGTGCCAGCAACTACAGGGGGATGAACACTGAAGCTTTCTTT. It specifies CASNYRGMNTEAFF. The chain employs TRBV6-1 and TRBJ1-1, with 8 bases that match TRBD1. The CDR3 runs to 14 residues. The germline CDR1 and CDR2 sequences are MNHNS and SASEGT. V lost 7 bases, J lost 0 bases, and 4 bases stayed unmatched.

About this clonotype: A much bigger clone sits one base away, suggesting this may be a read error. The chain is built from TRBV7-2 and TRBJ2-3; D is unresolved. The CDR3 spans 14 residues. Germline CDR1 SGHTA, CDR2 FQGNSA. The ends were cut back, 8 bases at V and 6 bases at J, with 18 bases in the middle. The CDR3 loop reads CASRLAPGADTQYF. CDR3 in DNA: TGTGCCAGCCGTTTAGCCCCCGGCGCGGATACGCAGTATTTT.

This clonotype has just a few counts. Germline and junction disagree at one end, which may indicate a read error. The V call is TRBV7-9, the J call TRBJ2-5; 8 bases are shared with TRBD2. The length of the CDR3 is 16 residues. The V gene's germline CDR1 is SEHNR and CDR2 FQNEAQ (reference sequence). The CDR3 region is CAGSPVPPGGKETQYF. The CDR3 DNA reads as TGTGCCGGCAGCCCCGTCCCCCCGGGGGGGAAAGAGACCCAGTACTTC.

A few counts support this clonotype. This chain uses TRBV6-5 with TRBJ2-5; 9 nucleotides align to TRBD1. CDR3 length: 15 amino acids. In germline, CDR1 is MNHEY, CDR2 SVGAGI. The DNA of the CDR3 is TGTGCAACTAGCCAACAGGGGGCCTACCAAGAGACCCAGTACTTC. Residues: CATSQQGAYQETQYF.

The chain couples TRBV6-2 or TRBV6-3 to TRBJ1-2, with TRBD1 matching over 10 bases. CDR1 is MNHEY and CDR2 is SVGEGT in the germline V gene. V lost 1 base, J lost 4 bases, and 3 bases stayed unmatched. This CDR3 has 15 amino acids. CDR3 nucleotide sequence: TGTGCCAGCAGTTACTGGACAGGGGGTGGCTATGGCTACACCTTC. It yields the protein CASSYWTGGGYGYTF.

This clonotype has more than one count but fewer than ten. A much bigger clone sits one base away, suggesting this may be a read error. The CDR3 region is CASSQIAGLCNEQFF. In nucleotides, the CDR3 is TGCGCCAGCAGCCAAATAGCGGGACTCTGCAATGAGCAGTTCTTC. The chain has TRBV4-1 and TRBJ2-1; 8 nucleotides match TRBD2. The germline V gene encodes CDR1 MGHRA and CDR2 YSYEKL. V was pared by 2 bases and J by 6 bases, with 6 bases of the junction left unmatched. This CDR3 spans 15 amino acids.

The chain couples TRBV7-9 to TRBJ2-7, with D possibly matching TRBD1 (6 bases). The DNA end favors TRBJ2-5, so the J call may be wrong. The CDR3 runs 14 residues. Germline V gene sequence: CDR1 SEHNR, CDR2 FQNEAQ (reference sequence). DNA for the CDR3: TGTGCCAGCAGCTATACAACAGGGCGAGAGACCCAGTACTTC. It translates to CASSYTTGRETQYF.

The V gene is TRBV28, the J gene TRBJ2-7; D is ambiguous. With 5 bases removed from V and 2 bases from J, the gap between germline ends came to 13 bases. This CDR3 region has 14 residues. Germline V gene data show CDR1 as MDHEN and CDR2 as SYDVKM. The CDR3 region is CASSLDRAPYEQYF. Written as DNA, the CDR3 is TGTGCCAGCAGTCTAGACCGAGCGCCCTACGAGCAGTACTTC.

The rearrangement joins TRBV10-2 to TRBJ2-2; no firm D call. The V end lost 6 bases, the J end lost 2 bases, and 10 bases lay between the germline ends. Germline loops: CDR1 WSHSY, CDR2 SAAADI. The CDR3 spans 14 residues. In DNA form, the CDR3 reads TGCGCCAGCAGGTGGGCTAAAAACACCGGGGAGCTGTTTTTT. Translated: CASRWAKNTGELFF.

The V and J genes are TRBV7-9 and TRBJ2-5; TRBD1 aligns across 7 bases. The assigned J gene may be wrong: the sequence end matches TRBJ2-7 better. The germline V gene encodes CDR1 SEHNR and CDR2 FQNEAQ (reference sequence). This CDR3 spans 18 amino acids. The CDR3 spells CASSGDRGGPVIPYEQYF. CDR3 nucleotides: TGTGCCAGCAGCGGTGACAGAGGGGGCCCCGTTATCCCCTACGAGCAGTACTTC.

The rearrangement links TRBV19 to TRBJ1-1, with 10 nucleotides matching TRBD1. Looked up from germline, CDR1 is LNHDA and CDR2 is SQIVND (reference sequence). This CDR3 has 16 amino acids. Germline trimming cut 2 bases from V and 3 bases from J; bases unmatched to any gene: 6. DNA of the CDR3: TGTGCCAGTAGTATATGGACAGGGGGTACGGACACTGAAGCTTTCTTT. Amino acids: CASSIWTGGTDTEAFF.

The CDR3 DNA follows: TGTGCCAGCAGTTTAGGGGGACAGGGGCCTAATCAGCCCCAGCATTTT. Protein: CASSLGGQGPNQPQHF. This chain uses TRBV28 with TRBJ1-5; 10 bases map to TRBD1. This CDR3 has 16 residues. Germline V gene sequence: CDR1 MDHEN, CDR2 SYDVKM. The junction had 5 bases not matched to a gene; V was cut back by 2 bases and J by 4 bases.

Of note for this clonotype: A clone one base away is much larger, so this may be a read error. J is TRBJ2-7 and V is TRBV4-1, with D unresolved. The CDR3 is 15 amino acids. Germline CDR1 and CDR2: MGHRA and YSYEKL. This chain's CDR3 is CVSSQEALHAYEQYF. CDR3 sequence (DNA): TGCGTCAGCAGCCAAGAAGCTCTACATGCCTACGAGCAGTACTTC.

The CDR3 is CSAPGVAGFSYEQYF. In DNA, the CDR3 is TGCAGTGCCCCTGGGGTAGCGGGATTCTCCTACGAGCAGTACTTC. This chain links TRBV20-1 with TRBJ2-7, with 8 bases that match TRBD2. Germline assignment: CDR1 DFQATT and CDR2 SNEGSKA (reference sequence). V gave up 6 bases and J gave up 0 bases; unmatched junction bases: 10. The CDR3 is 15 residues long.

As for this clonotype: Germline is not matched at one junction end, which may reflect a read error. The CDR3 sequence: CSARGQINNSPLHF. The CDR3, as DNA: TGCAGTGCAAGAGGCCAGATAAATAATTCACCCCTCCACTTT. The genes are TRBV20-1 and TRBJ1-6, with D unresolved. Looked up from germline, CDR1 is DFQATT and CDR2 is SNEGSKA (reference sequence). The CDR3 covers 14 residues.

The gene calls are TRBV4-1 and TRBJ2-2; perhaps TRBD1 as D (5 bases). CDR3 length: 16 residues. Trimming pared 0 bases from V and 7 bases from J, leaving 15 bases between. Germline loops: CDR1 MGHRA, CDR2 YSYEKL. The CDR3 protein is CASSQEWQGRIGELFF. The CDR3 coding sequence is TGCGCCAGCAGCCAAGAGTGGCAGGGAAGGATCGGGGAGCTGTTTTTT.

This clonotype was picked up a small number of times. Mismatch with germline at one junction end may stem from a read error. The chain employs TRBV3-1 and TRBJ2-7; 8 bases map to TRBD2. This CDR3 has 13 residues. Germline V lookup: CDR1 LGHDT, CDR2 YNNKEL (reference sequence). DNA of the CDR3: TGTGCCAGCAGCCCCGGACTAGCCTACGTGCAGTACTTC. This encodes CASSPGLAYVQYF.

This rearrangement joins TRBV9 to TRBJ2-2; D is unresolved. Germline-derived CDR1 and CDR2 are SGDLS and YYNGEE. The CDR3 has 14 residues. Trimming stripped 0 bases from V and 9 bases from J, with 12 bases between. CDR3 DNA sequence: TGTGCCAGCAGCGTAGGCACCGTAAAGCGGGAGCTGTTTTTT. Its protein is CASSVGTVKRELFF.

This clonotype has a handful of counts. The chain couples TRBV7-8 to TRBJ2-7, with TRBD2 matching 9 bases. V was clipped by 1 base and J by 3 bases; unmatched bases: 4. Germline CDR1 and CDR2: SGHVS and FQNEAQ. The CDR3 is made up of 15 amino acids. CDR3 nucleotides: TGTGCCAGCAGCTTAGTAGGTAGCGGGGGCTACGAGCAGTACTTC. Its protein is CASSLVGSGGYEQYF.

This clonotype was picked up a small number of times. The rearrangement joins TRBV6-5 to TRBJ1-2; D unclear. The germline V gene encodes CDR1 MNHEY and CDR2 SVGAGI. The V end was cut by 2 bases, the J end by 6 bases, with 10 bases between. CDR3 length: 13 amino acids. CDR3 DNA: TGTGCCAGCAGTTACAGGGCAGGACATGGCTACACCTTC. Its translation is CASSYRAGHGYTF.

V usage is TRBV27 and J usage is TRBJ1-2; D perhaps matches TRBD1 (6 bases). Trimming took 5 bases from V and 3 from J, leaving 13 bases between them. Per germline, CDR1 MNHEY and CDR2 SMNVEV (reference sequence). CDR3 length equals 14 residues. CDR3 sequence: CASSASGGHYGYTF. For the CDR3, the DNA is TGTGCCAGCAGTGCCTCGGGGGGCCACTATGGCTACACCTTC.

With regard to this clonotype: A read error may produce the germline difference seen at one junction end. J is TRBJ2-3 and V is TRBV9, with 10 bases fitting TRBD1. Germline V lookup: CDR1 SGDLS, CDR2 YYNGEE. The CDR3 length is 16 residues. The CDR3 region has the DNA TGTACCAGCAGCGGCCCCGGACAGGGGGGTGGAGATACGCAGTATTTT. It translates to CTSSGPGQGGGDTQYF.